This T cell receptor beta chain stems from a study of a mutant IDH1 vaccine in newly diagnosed glioma. Study-wide background: Following radiotherapy alone, or alongside temozolomide cycles, vaccination was started after an interval of 4-6 weeks. Beforehand, treatment had been radiotherapy, temozolomide, or both; the majority received both. V12 corresponded to week 35 and V13 to week 47.

Points on this clone: Its antigen is undetermined.

Clones were read by immunoSEQ multiplex PCR, and TCRdb kept only the in-frame ones, dropping some. The data show tens of thousands of clones, approximately 86% seen once. The germline CDR1 and CDR2 sequences are GTSNPN and SVGIG (reference sequence). The CDR3 runs 13 residues. Trimming shortened V by 2 bases and J by 7 bases, and 12 bases separated the two germline ends. Time point defined: week 47, end of study. The investigators gave 300 ug of mutant IDH1 20-mer peptide in each vaccine dose, together with topical imiquimod. There were eight vaccinations for patients, given in weeks 1, 3, 5, 7, 11, 15, 19 and 23.

The chain couples TRBV30 to TRBJ1-5, with unresolved D. The starting material was PBMCs, obtained from a glioma patient whose treatment included an IDH1 peptide vaccine. This clonotype was sampled from a man younger than 30 with glioma. Some clones in this sample may be carry-over from other donors' samples. This CDR3 is CAWSWREGQPQHF. Here the CDR3 DNA reads TGTGCCTGGAGTTGGCGGGAAGGACAGCCCCAGCATTTT.